This T cell receptor (beta chain) was identified during a study of persistence of HIV-infected CD4 T cells (dated by TCRdb to 2018 to 2020). Notes on the research overall: The median time participants had been on suppressive ART was under 10 years. Peripheral blood samples of up to 180 mL were obtained at multiple time points, with the exception of two participants, for whom leukapheresis was performed at a single time point. Anti-CD3/anti-CD28 stimulation activated a higher proportion of cells, with a lower memory fraction, than antigen stimulation. The study isolated CMV- and HIV-1 Gag-responding CD4+ T cells from ART-treated individuals to examine antigen-driven clonal expansion of HIV-1-infected cells. The clonality of all cells in each sorted population was measured by TCRbeta sequencing, and the clonality of infected cells was measured by proviral sequencing. The TCR cluster analysis across participants included roughly 8 participants for CMV and roughly 7 participants for Gag.

This clone was observed a few times. The antigen it binds to is not known. Per-base qualities were not stored, and no clone one base away is much larger. TCRbeta repertoires were sequenced from genomic DNA with the immunoSEQ hsTCRB assay version 4 in survey mode. Genomic DNA was diluted to roughly 10 ng/uL, and up to about 1 ug per sample was used for TCRbeta sequencing. In the source study's methods: TCRbeta data analysis was done in ImmunoSeq Analyzer 3.0, and diversity was calculated on productive nucleotide rearrangements. Using the Immunarch R package, lower-bound TCR diversity was estimated with the improved Chao index and clonality was estimated with the Gini coefficient. Different nucleotide rearrangements encoding the same CDR3beta amino acid sequence were counted as distinct clonotypes. Differential abundance analysis identified TCRbeta sequences significantly enriched in antigen-responding cells relative to anti-CD3/anti-CD28-activated cells. GLIPH2 grouped TCRs by predicted peptide-MHC specificity, both within each participant and across combined participant data sets. The source is immuneACCESS, and TCRdb retained only in-frame sequences with V and J called. Part of the clones is not carried over; for the studies checked, unresolved V genes explain less than half of this, and the remainder is unexplained. Clonal size and the V and J genes are those of that table, whereas D and trimming came from the DNA. In this sample the table shows 45,000 or so clones, around 90% of which occur a single time. The ten largest clones add up to over 0.45% of the sample.

The CDR3 measures 15 amino acids from cysteine to phenylalanine. Only CDR3 DNA remains: 45 bases, in frame from the first base. Via the germline V gene, CDR1 is SGHTA and CDR2 FQGTGA. V is pruned by 5 bases and J by 0 bases, leaving 5 bases of the junction without a gene match. The treatment or condition label of this sample denotes: suppressive antiretroviral therapy. Cells were stimulated with anti-CD3/anti-CD28 magnetic beads as a nonspecific positive control representing the CD4+ T cell repertoire. Responding CD4+ T cells were sorted by upregulation of both CD40 ligand and CD69. Participants were HIV-1-infected adults who started suppressive ART during chronic infection. For at least 4 years, the participants' plasma HIV-1 RNA had been undetectable, below 50 copies/mL. To be included, a participant needed positive CMV serology and a CD4+ T cell count above 400 cells/uL. Before stimulation, PBMCs were isolated using density centrifugation and depleted of CD8+ T cells. For around 18 hours, CD8-depleted PBMCs were stimulated with anti-CD28/CD49d costimulation, a CD40-blocking antibody, and enfuvirtide, which was added to prevent new infections. Cell sorting was done on a Beckman Coulter MoFlo Legacy or XDP sorter, and dead cells were excluded with propidium iodide. For samples with more than one million cells, genomic DNA was extracted with the QIAamp DNA Mini Kit, and for all other samples the Quick-DNA Microprep Kit was used.

Study-level results and caveats: TCRbeta richness in CMV- and Gag-responding cells was significantly lower than in anti-CD3/anti-CD28-responding cells; CMV-responding cells had higher oligoclonality than CD3/CD28-stimulated and Gag-responding cells. TCR oligoclonality correlated with proviral oligoclonality within the same sorted populations. The study involved few individuals and tested only a limited range of antigens. Because the TCR analyses were done in bulk, restricting them to just the rare CMV-responding cells that actually carried HIV-1 proviruses was not possible. Antigen-responding cells were enriched for degenerate expanded CDR3beta sequences, which suggests convergent selection of CD4+ responses to CMV and Gag.

Source: CD4+ T cells sorted from PBMCs after roughly 17-hour stimulation, taken from a patient who received antiretroviral therapy. The cell subset or site tag for this specimen amounts to: CD40L+CD69+ CD4 T cells responding to anti-CD3/anti-CD28 beads, representing the overall repertoire. This TCR was recovered from an adult woman with HIV who was CMV-seropositive. The chain is assembled from TRBV7-3 and TRBJ2-3; TRBD1 agrees with 7 junctional bases. The CDR3 amino acid sequence is: CASSPIQGSTDTQYF. In nucleotides, the sequence is TGTGCCAGCAGCCCAATACAGGGGAGCACAGATACGCAGTATTTT. The CDR3, completed at both ends by the reference TRBV7-3 and TRBJ2-3 genes, gives the full variable domain GAGVSQTPSNKVTEKGKYVELRCDPISGHTALYWYRQSLGQGPEFLIYFQGTGAADDSGLPNDRFFAVRPEGSVSTLKIQRTERGDSAVYLCASSPIQGSTDTQYFGPGTRLTVL.